Each of the 24 T cell receptor beta chains below was sequenced from the same sample in a study of blood T cell repertoires in COVID-19 (dated by TCRdb to about 2020). Library generation was performed with the immunoSEQ multiplex PCR assay. TCRdb obtained this table from immuneACCESS and retained in-frame rearrangements with V and J assigned. These tables miss some clones; where compared with another copy, unresolved V genes account for less than half of the shortfall, and the remainder is unexplained. This sample comprises around 200,000 clones, around 88% of them detected only once. The ten most abundant clones make up 3.5% to 5.5% of the sample. What was sequenced was PBMCs or T cells enriched from blood (not recorded which). These receptors were collected from a woman in her thirties who had been exposed to COVID-19.

The chain is built from TRBV5-5 and TRBJ1-6, with a weak D call TRBD1 (5 bases). The CDR3 spans 16 residues. With 0 bases removed from V and 13 bases from J, the gap between germline ends came to 20 bases. Germline loops: CDR1 SGHKS, CDR2 YYEKEE (reference sequence). CDR3 loop: CASSLDGQLLIVPLHF. The CDR3 DNA sequence: TGTGCCAGCAGCTTGGACGGACAACTCTTAATTGTTCCCCTCCACTTT. The entire variable domain, with the rest obtained from reference TRBV5-5 and TRBJ1-6, is as follows: DAGVTQSPTHLIKTRGQQVTLRCSPISGHKSVSWYQQVLGQGPQFIFQYYEKEERGRGNFPDRFSARQFPNYSSELNVNALLLGDSALYLCASSLDGQLLIVPLHFGNGTRLTVT.

This clone has just a few counts. This chain uses TRBV27 with TRBJ1-4; 8 positions match TRBD1. J gave up 0 bases and V 8 bases, and 14 bases lay outside the gene matches. CDR3 length: 18 residues. Germline values: CDR1 MNHEY, CDR2 SMNVEV (reference sequence). The DNA of the CDR3 is TGTGCCAGCTCCCGGACAGGGCGGCAAATTGCAACTAATGAAAAACTGTTTTTT. Translation gives CASSRTGRQIATNEKLFF.

This clone has a single count. The chain joins TRBV30 to TRBJ2-5; D is ambiguous. The CDR3 consists of 11 residues. Germline CDR1 and CDR2: GTSNPN and SVGIG (reference sequence). V was cut by 8 bases and J by 5 bases, with 12 bases left in between. CDR3 loop: CAGSTLETQYF. The DNA for the CDR3 is TGTGCCGGCTCAACCTTGGAGACCCAGTACTTC.

In its sample, this clone was seen once. The genes are TRBV20-1 and TRBJ2-1, with D perhaps matching TRBD2 (5 bases). This CDR3 region has 12 residues. Germline CDR1 and CDR2: DFQATT and SNEGSKA (reference sequence). V lost 6 bases and J lost 4, with 10 bases in between. CDR3 region: CSASREYNEQFF. The CDR3 DNA follows: TGCAGTGCCAGTAGGGAGTACAATGAGCAGTTCTTC.

CDR3 region: CASLGLTQVGEKLFF. In nucleotides, the CDR3 is TGTGCCAGTTTGGGCCTAACCCAGGTTGGTGAAAAACTGTTTTTT. J is TRBJ1-4 and V is TRBV2; D unclear. This CDR3 contains 15 residues. Trimming cost V 9 bases and J 7 bases, with 21 bases left between them. Germline lookup yields CDR1 SNHLY and CDR2 FYNNEI.

The chain employs TRBV30 and TRBJ1-1; D remains ambiguous. The CDR3 runs to 13 residues. The germline CDR1 and CDR2 sequences are GTSNPN and SVGIG (reference sequence). Trimming shortened V by 2 bases and J by 1 base, and 8 bases separated the two germline ends. In nucleotides, the CDR3 is TGTGCCTGGAGTCTTAATAGGAACACTGAAGCTTTCTTT. This codes for CAWSLNRNTEAFF.

In this sample, this clone turned up a few times. The J gene is TRBJ2-4, the V gene TRBV3-1 (or the pseudogene TRBV3-2); TRBD1 might be the D (7 bases). This CDR3 region has 15 residues. Trimming removed 4 bases from V and 7 bases from J, with 17 bases in between. Per germline, CDR1 LGHDT and CDR2 YNNKEL (reference sequence). The DNA of the CDR3 is TGTGCCAGCAGCCGGGCCGAGACAGGGAGGAACATTCAGTACTTC. Translating it yields CASSRAETGRNIQYF.

The V gene is TRBV3-1 (or the pseudogene TRBV3-2), the J gene TRBJ2-1, with 7 bases lining up with TRBD2. This CDR3 contains 16 residues. Germline V lookup: CDR1 LGHDT, CDR2 YNNKEL (reference sequence). Trimming at V came to 1 base and at J to 6 bases, leaving 9 bases not matched to a gene. CDR3 residues: CASSQGIREVTNEQFF. CDR3 bases: TGTGCCAGCAGCCAAGGCATTCGGGAGGTAACCAATGAGCAGTTCTTC.

In this sample, this clone turned up a few times. The chain joins TRBV4-2 to TRBJ2-7, with 7 bases matching TRBD1. The CDR3 runs 17 residues. CDR1 and CDR2 from the germline V gene are LGHNA and YNFKEQ. After removal of 0 bases from V and 1 base from J, the junction contained 9 bases not matched to a gene. The CDR3 reads CASSQETDRVASYEQYF. The CDR3 region has the DNA TGTGCCAGCAGCCAAGAGACTGACAGGGTAGCATCCTACGAGCAGTACTTC.

J is TRBJ1-2 and V is TRBV7-9; perhaps TRBD1 as D (6 bases). This CDR3 region has 15 residues. The V gene's germline CDR1 is SEHNR and CDR2 FQNEAQ (reference sequence). The germline V and J ends were trimmed by 3 bases and 5 bases, with 16 bases remaining between them. CDR3 residues: CASSFGLGTPYGYTF. CDR3 nucleotide sequence: TGTGCCAGCAGCTTCGGCCTAGGGACACCGTATGGCTACACCTTC. Complete variable domain (other parts from reference TRBV7-9 and TRBJ1-2): DTGVSQNPRHKITKRGQNVTFRCDPISEHNRLYWYRQTLGQGPEFLTYFQNEAQLEKSRLLSDRFSAERPKGSFSTLEIQRTEQGDSAMYLCASSFGLGTPYGYTFGSGTRLTVV.

The chain combines TRBV27 with TRBJ1-5, with a tentative D call TRBD1 (5 bases). V lost 0 bases and J 0 bases, leaving 9 bases between the germline ends. Germline CDR1 is MNHEY and CDR2 is SMNVEV (reference sequence). The CDR3 loop spans 16 amino acids. The CDR3 coding sequence is TGTGCCAGCAGTTTATCGACAGCTTTTAGCAATCAGCCCCAGCATTTT. This encodes CASSLSTAFSNQPQHF.

V gene TRBV11-3 combines with J gene TRBJ1-3; D gene uncertain. V was clipped by 0 bases and J by 0 bases, with 9 bases between them. CDR3 length equals 16 residues. CDR1 and CDR2 from the germline V gene are SGHNT and YENEEA. This CDR3 is CASSLEAAVSGNTIYF. Written as DNA, the CDR3 is TGTGCCAGCAGCTTAGAAGCGGCCGTCTCTGGAAACACCATATATTTT.

The gene calls are TRBV7-6 and TRBJ2-7, with TRBD2 identical over 9 bases. The CDR3 length is 13 residues. Germline CDR1 is SGHVS and CDR2 is FNYEAQ. J lost 6 bases, V lost 5 bases, and 5 bases had no gene match. In DNA, the CDR3 is TGTGCCAGCAGCCGGGGGACTAGCACCGAGCAGTACTTC. Amino acids: CASSRGTSTEQYF.

This rearrangement joins TRBV27 to TRBJ1-1; the D gene is possibly TRBD1 (5 bases). The V end was cut by 3 bases, the J end by 4 bases, with 12 bases between. Looked up from germline, CDR1 is MNHEY and CDR2 is SMNVEV (reference sequence). The length of the CDR3 is 14 residues. CDR3 in amino acids: CASSFNPGGTEAFF. The CDR3 DNA is TGTGCCAGCAGTTTCAATCCGGGGGGCACTGAAGCTTTCTTT.

The sample holds a few counts of this clone. V and J are TRBV11-2 and TRBJ2-7; 7 nucleotides agree with TRBD1. This CDR3 contains 15 residues. V was clipped by 5 bases and J by 0 bases; unmatched bases: 7. CDR1 and CDR2 (germline): SGHAT, FQNNGV. For the CDR3, the DNA is TGTGCCAGCAGCCCACGCAGGGGGACCTCCTACGAGCAGTACTTC. Translated, it gives CASSPRRGTSYEQYF.

The rearrangement links TRBV6-4 to TRBJ2-1, with 13 bases aligning to TRBD2. The trim removed 5 bases at V and 0 bases at J, leaving 7 bases unmatched. The CDR3 is made up of 18 amino acids. The germline CDR1 and CDR2 sequences are MRHNA and SNTAGT. The CDR3 DNA reads as TGTGCCAGCAGTTCCCCGACTAGCGGGGGGAACTCCTACAATGAGCAGTTCTTC. Translated, it gives CASSSPTSGGNSYNEQFF.

This clone appeared many times. The genes are TRBV28 and TRBJ1-6, with D maybe TRBD1 (5 bases). Germline values: CDR1 MDHEN, CDR2 SYDVKM. This CDR3 is built from 15 residues. Trimming cost V 8 bases and J 8 bases, with 19 bases left between them. CDR3 amino acids: CASRLTGAGDSPLHF. The DNA of the CDR3 is TGTGCCAGCCGTCTCACTGGGGCCGGTGATTCACCCCTCCACTTT.

This chain links TRBV21-1 with TRBJ2-7; the table's D call TRBD1 went unverified against the DNA. TRBV21-1 constitutes a pseudogene. The CDR3 is 13 residues long. The CDR3 region is CASRARDSYEQYF. The CDR3 DNA reads as TGTGCCAGCAGGGCCAGGGACTCCTACGAGCAGTACTTC.

The chain uses TRBV11-2 and TRBJ2-2; D gene uncertain. The germline V gene has CDR1 SGHAT and CDR2 FQNNGV. The ends were cut back, 2 bases at V and 4 bases at J, with 17 bases in the middle. The CDR3 covers 17 residues. As DNA, the CDR3 is TGTGCCAGCAGCTTAACTGCCGGTTCCGTTCCCACCGGGGAGCTGTTTTTT. It codes for CASSLTAGSVPTGELFF.

This clone was found a few times. V gene TRBV18 combines with J gene TRBJ1-2; unclear D gene. There are 13 residues in the CDR3. The germline V and J ends were trimmed by 1 base and 7 bases, with 10 bases remaining between them. Germline assignment: CDR1 KGHSH and CDR2 LQKENI. CDR3: CASSPLPEGGYTF. DNA of the CDR3: TGTGCCAGCTCACCACTGCCGGAGGGTGGCTACACCTTC.

This chain links TRBV7-8 with TRBJ1-2; weak D call: TRBD1 (6 bases). The germline V gene encodes CDR1 SGHVS and CDR2 FQNEAQ. V lost 5 bases to trimming and J lost 6 bases, with 19 bases between them. The CDR3 contains 15 residues. CDR3 protein: CASSLTGTPGNGYTF. CDR3 DNA sequence: TGTGCCAGCAGCCTTACCGGGACACCCGGGAATGGCTACACCTTC.

This chain joins TRBV7-8 and TRBJ1-1, with 7 bases fitting TRBD1. V dropped 5 bases and J dropped 1; count of bases not matched to a gene: 10. In germline, CDR1 is SGHVS, CDR2 FQNEAQ. There are 16 residues in the CDR3. The CDR3 protein is CASSPAGRGANTEAFF. As DNA, the CDR3 is TGTGCCAGCAGCCCCGCGGGCAGGGGGGCGAACACTGAAGCTTTCTTT.

The chain recombines TRBV11-2 with TRBJ2-1; 10 bases fit TRBD1. The CDR3 runs to 15 residues. Trimming took 3 bases from V and 2 from J; bases not matched to a gene: 1. Germline CDR1 and CDR2: SGHAT and FQNNGV. The CDR3 sequence: CASSLGQGTYNEQFF. DNA of the CDR3: TGTGCCAGCAGCTTGGGACAGGGGACCTACAATGAGCAGTTCTTC. Using reference TRBV11-2 and TRBJ2-1 for the parts outside the CDR3, the full variable domain is EAGVAQSPRYKIIEKRQSVAFWCNPISGHATLYWYQQILGQGPKLLIQFQNNGVVDDSQLPKDRFSAERLKGVDSTLKIQPAKLEDSAVYLCASSLGQGTYNEQFFGPGTRLTVL.

CDR3 amino acids: CASSFGPGRWAFF. The CDR3, as DNA: TGTGCCAGCAGTTTTGGGCCAGGGCGGTGGGCTTTCTTT. J is TRBJ1-1 and V is TRBV12-3 or TRBV12-4; perhaps TRBD1 as D (5 bases). The CDR3 runs 13 residues. V lost 3 bases and J 11 bases, leaving 16 bases between the germline ends.